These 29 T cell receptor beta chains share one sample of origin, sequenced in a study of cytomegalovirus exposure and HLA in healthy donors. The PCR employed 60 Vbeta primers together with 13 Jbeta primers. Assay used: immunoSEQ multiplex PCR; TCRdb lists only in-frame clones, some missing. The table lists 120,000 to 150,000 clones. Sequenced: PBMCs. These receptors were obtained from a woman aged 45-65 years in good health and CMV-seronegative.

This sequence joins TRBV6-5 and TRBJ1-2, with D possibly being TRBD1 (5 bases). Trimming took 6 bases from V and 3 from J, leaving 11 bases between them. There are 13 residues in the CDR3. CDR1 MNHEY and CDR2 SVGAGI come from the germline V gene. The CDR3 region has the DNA TGTGCCAGCAGAGCCAGGGAGGACTATGGCTACACCTTC. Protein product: CASRAREDYGYTF.

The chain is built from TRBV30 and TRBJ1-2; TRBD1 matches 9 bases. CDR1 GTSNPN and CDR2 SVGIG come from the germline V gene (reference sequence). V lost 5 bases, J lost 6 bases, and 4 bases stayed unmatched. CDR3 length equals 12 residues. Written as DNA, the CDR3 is TGTGCCTGGCACAGGGGGCACGATGGCTACACCTTC. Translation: CAWHRGHDGYTF. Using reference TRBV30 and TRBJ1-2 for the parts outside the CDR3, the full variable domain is SQTIHQWPATLVQPVGSPLSLECTVEGTSNPNLYWYRQAAGRGLQLLFYSVGIGQISSEVPQNLSASRPQDRQFILSSKKLLLSDSGFYLCAWHRGHDGYTFGSGTRLTVV.

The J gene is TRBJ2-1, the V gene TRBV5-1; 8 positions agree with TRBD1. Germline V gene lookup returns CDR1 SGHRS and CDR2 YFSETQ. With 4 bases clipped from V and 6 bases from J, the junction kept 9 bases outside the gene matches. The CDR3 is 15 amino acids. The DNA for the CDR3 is TGCGCCAGCAGCCTCTTCCAGGGGGCGGGCAATGAGCAGTTCTTC. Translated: CASSLFQGAGNEQFF.

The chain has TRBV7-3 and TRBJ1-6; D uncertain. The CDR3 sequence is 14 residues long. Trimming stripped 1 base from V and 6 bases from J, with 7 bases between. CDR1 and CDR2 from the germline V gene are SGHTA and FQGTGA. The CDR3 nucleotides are TGTGCCAGCAGCTTAAACAGAGCTAATTCACCCCTCCACTTT. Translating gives CASSLNRANSPLHF.

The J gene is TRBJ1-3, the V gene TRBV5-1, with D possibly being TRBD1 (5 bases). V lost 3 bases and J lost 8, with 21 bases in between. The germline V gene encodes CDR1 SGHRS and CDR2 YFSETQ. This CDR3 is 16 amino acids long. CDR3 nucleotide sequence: TGCGCCAGCAGCTGGAACGGACAAAGTGGGCGAGACACCATATATTTT. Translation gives CASSWNGQSGRDTIYF.

This chain's CDR3 is CASSTPTGTIYNEQFF. The CDR3 bases are TGTGCCAGCAGCACCCCAACAGGGACAATCTACAATGAGCAGTTCTTC. This sequence joins TRBV13 and TRBJ2-1; a possible D gene is TRBD1 (6 bases). The CDR3 sequence is 16 residues long. Trimming removed 5 bases from V and 3 bases from J, with 17 bases in between. In germline, CDR1 is PRHDT, CDR2 FYEKMQ (reference sequence).

The CDR3 DNA follows: TGTGCCAGTAGTATTCAGGGGAATGGAGGCACAGATACGCAGTATTTT. Its translation is CASSIQGNGGTDTQYF. The rearrangement links TRBV19 to TRBJ2-3; tentatively, D is TRBD1 (6 bases). The V and J ends lost 3 bases and 1 base respectively, with 14 bases between them. Germline lookup yields CDR1 LNHDA and CDR2 SQIVND (reference sequence). This CDR3 contains 16 residues.

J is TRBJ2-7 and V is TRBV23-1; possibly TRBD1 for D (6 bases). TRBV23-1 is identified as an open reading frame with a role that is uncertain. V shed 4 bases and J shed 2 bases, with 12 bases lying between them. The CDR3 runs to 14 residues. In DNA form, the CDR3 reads TGCGCCAGCAGTCCAACAGGGAGCCCCTACGAGCAGTACTTC. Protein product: CASSPTGSPYEQYF.

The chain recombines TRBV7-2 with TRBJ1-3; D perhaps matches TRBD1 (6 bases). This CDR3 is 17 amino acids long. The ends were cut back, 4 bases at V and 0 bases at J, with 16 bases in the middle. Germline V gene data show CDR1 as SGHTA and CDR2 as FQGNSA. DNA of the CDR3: TGTGCCAGCAGCTGGGCTTCAACAGGGTACTCTGGAAACACCATATATTTT. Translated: CASSWASTGYSGNTIYF.

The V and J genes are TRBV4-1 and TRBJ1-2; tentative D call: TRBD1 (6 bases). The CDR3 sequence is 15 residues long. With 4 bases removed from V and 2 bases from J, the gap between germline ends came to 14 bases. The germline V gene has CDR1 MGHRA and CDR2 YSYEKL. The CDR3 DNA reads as TGCGCCAGCAGCCCCGGGGGGGCTAGGAACTATGGCTACACCTTC. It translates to CASSPGGARNYGYTF.

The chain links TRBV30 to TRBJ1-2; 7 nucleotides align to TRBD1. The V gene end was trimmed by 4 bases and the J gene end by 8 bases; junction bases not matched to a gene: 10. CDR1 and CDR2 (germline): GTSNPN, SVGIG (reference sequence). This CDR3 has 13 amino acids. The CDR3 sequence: CAWTHQGVGGYTF. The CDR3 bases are TGTGCCTGGACCCACCAGGGGGTCGGAGGCTACACCTTC.

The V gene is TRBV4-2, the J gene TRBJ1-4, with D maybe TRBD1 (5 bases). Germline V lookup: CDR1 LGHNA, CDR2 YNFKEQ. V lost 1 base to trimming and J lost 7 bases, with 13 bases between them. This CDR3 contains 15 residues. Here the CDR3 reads CASSQGGRAAEKLFF. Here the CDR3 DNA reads TGTGCCAGCAGCCAAGGCGGCAGGGCGGCTGAAAAACTGTTTTTT.

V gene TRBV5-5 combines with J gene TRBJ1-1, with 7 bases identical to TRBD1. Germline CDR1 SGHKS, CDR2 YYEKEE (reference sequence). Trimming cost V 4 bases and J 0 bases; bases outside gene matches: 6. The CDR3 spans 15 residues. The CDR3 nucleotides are TGTGCCAGCAGCCAAGGAACAGGGGTGAACACTGAAGCTTTCTTT. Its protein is CASSQGTGVNTEAFF.

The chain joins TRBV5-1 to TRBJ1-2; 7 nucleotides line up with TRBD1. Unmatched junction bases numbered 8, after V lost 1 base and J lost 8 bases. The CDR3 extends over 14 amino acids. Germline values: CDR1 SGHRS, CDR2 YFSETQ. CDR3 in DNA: TGCGCCAGCAGCTTGTCTAGGGGGCACGGCGGCTACACCTTC. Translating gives CASSLSRGHGGYTF.

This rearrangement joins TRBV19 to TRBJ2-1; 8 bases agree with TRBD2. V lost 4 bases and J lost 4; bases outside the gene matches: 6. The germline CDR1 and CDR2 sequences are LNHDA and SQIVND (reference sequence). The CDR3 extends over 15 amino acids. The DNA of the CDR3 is TGTGCCAGTAGTAGGTCAGCGGGAGTATACAATGAGCAGTTCTTC. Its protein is CASSRSAGVYNEQFF. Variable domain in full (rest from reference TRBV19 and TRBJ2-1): DGGITQSPKYLFRKEGQNVTLSCEQNLNHDAMYWYRQDPGQGLRLIYYSQIVNDFQKGDIAEGYSVSREKKESFPLTVTSAQKNPTAFYLCASSRSAGVYNEQFFGPGTRLTVL.

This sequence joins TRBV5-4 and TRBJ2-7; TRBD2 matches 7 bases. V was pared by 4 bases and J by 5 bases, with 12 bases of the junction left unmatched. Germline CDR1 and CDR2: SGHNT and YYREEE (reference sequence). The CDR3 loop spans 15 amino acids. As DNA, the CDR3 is TGTGCCAGCAGCCCCCACGGGGCGGGGGTCGACGAGCAGTACTTC. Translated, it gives CASSPHGAGVDEQYF.

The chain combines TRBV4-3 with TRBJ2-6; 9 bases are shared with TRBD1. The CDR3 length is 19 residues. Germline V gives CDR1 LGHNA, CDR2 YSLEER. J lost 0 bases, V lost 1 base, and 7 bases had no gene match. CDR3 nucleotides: TGCGCCAGCAGCCAAGGAATGGCGACAGGGGGCTCTGGGGCCAACGTCCTGACTTTC. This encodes CASSQGMATGGSGANVLTF.

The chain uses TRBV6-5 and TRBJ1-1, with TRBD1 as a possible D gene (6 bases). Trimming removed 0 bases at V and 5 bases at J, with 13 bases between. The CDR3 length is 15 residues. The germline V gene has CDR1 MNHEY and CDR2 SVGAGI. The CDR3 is CASSYSWGRVTEAFF. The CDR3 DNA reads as TGTGCCAGCAGTTACTCGTGGGGGCGCGTTACTGAAGCTTTCTTT.

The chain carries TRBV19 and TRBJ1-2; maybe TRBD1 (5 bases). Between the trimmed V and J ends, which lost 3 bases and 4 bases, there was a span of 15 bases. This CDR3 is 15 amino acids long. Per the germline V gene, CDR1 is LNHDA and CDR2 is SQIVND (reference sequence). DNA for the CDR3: TGTGCCAGTAGTATTGCCGCAGGGCAGGTCTATGGCTACACCTTC. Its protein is CASSIAAGQVYGYTF.

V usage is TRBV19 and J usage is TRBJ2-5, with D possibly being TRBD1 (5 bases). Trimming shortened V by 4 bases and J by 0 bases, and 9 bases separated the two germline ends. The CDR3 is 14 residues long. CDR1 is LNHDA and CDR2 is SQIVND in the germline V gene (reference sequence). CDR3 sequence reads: CASSRQTNQETQYF. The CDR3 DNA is TGTGCCAGTAGTAGACAGACAAACCAAGAGACCCAGTACTTC. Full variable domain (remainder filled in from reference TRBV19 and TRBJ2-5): DGGITQSPKYLFRKEGQNVTLSCEQNLNHDAMYWYRQDPGQGLRLIYYSQIVNDFQKGDIAEGYSVSREKKESFPLTVTSAQKNPTAFYLCASSRQTNQETQYFGPGTRLLVL.

CDR3 in amino acids: CASSPIFRTSGRAGELFF. CDR3 sequence (DNA): TGTGCCAGCAGCCCGATTTTTCGGACTAGCGGGAGGGCCGGGGAGCTGTTTTTT. The chain employs TRBV7-9 and TRBJ2-2; TRBD2 matches 15 bases. CDR3 size: 18 residues. Germline V gene data show CDR1 as SEHNR and CDR2 as FQNEAQ (reference sequence). With 5 bases clipped from V and 6 bases from J, the junction kept 10 bases outside the gene matches.

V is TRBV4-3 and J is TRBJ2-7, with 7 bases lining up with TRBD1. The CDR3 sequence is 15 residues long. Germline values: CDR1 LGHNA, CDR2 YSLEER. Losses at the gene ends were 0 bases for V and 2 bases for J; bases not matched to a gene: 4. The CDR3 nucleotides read TGCGCCAGCAGCCAAGAACCTACAGGGGCCTACGAGCAGTACTTC. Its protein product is CASSQEPTGAYEQYF.

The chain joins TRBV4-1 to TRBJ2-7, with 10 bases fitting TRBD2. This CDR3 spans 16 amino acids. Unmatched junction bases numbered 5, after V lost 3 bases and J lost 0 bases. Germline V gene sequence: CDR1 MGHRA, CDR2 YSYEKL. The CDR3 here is CASSQASSGSSYEQYF. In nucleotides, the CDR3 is TGCGCCAGCAGCCAGGCCTCTAGCGGGAGCTCCTACGAGCAGTACTTC.

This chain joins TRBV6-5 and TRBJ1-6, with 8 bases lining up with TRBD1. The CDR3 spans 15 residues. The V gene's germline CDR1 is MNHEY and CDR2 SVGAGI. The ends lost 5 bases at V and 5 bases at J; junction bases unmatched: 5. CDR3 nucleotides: TGTGCCAGCAGTAAACGGACAGGGCATAATTCACCCCTCCACTTT. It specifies CASSKRTGHNSPLHF.

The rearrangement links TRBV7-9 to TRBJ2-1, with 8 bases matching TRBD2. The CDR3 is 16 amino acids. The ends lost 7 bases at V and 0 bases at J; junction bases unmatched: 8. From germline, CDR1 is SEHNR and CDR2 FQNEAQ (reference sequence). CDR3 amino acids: CASTSVREVSYNEQFF. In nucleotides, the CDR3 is TGTGCCAGCACCTCTGTGCGGGAGGTCTCCTACAATGAGCAGTTCTTC.

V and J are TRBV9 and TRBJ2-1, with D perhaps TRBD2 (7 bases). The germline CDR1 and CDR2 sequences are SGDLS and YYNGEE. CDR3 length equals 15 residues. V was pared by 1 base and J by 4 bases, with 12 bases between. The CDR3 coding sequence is TGTGCCAGCAGCGTACTAGGGGGGGCATACAATGAGCAGTTCTTC. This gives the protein CASSVLGGAYNEQFF.

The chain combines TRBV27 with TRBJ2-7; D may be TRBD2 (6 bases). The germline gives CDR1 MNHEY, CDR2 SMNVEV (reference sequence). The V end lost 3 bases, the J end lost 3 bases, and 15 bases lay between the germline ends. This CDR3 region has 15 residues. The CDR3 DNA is TGTGCCAGCAGTTTGAGGGACTGGGGTTTCTACGAGCAGTACTTC. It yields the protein CASSLRDWGFYEQYF.

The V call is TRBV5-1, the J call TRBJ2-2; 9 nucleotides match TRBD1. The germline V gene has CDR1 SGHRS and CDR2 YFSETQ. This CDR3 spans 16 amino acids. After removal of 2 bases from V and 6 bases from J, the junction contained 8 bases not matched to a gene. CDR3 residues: CASSFLGTGTPGELFF. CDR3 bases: TGCGCCAGCAGCTTTTTAGGGACAGGGACCCCCGGGGAGCTGTTTTTT.

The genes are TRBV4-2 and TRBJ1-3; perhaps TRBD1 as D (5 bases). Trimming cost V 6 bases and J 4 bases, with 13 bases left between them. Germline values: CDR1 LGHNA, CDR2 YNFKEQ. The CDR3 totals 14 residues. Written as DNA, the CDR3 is TGTGCCAGCAGAAGAAGGACATTAGGAAACACCATATATTTT. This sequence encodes CASRRRTLGNTIYF.